Below are 3 T cell receptor beta chains sequenced from a single sample in a study of control samples from healthy donors and cancer patients. Only in-frame clones appear in the TCRdb table, and some are missing; sequencing was by immunoSEQ multiplex PCR. This sample has about 150,000 clones, with more than 85% found just once. Specimen: blood. All receptors come from a woman in her thirties in good health.

This sequence joins TRBV28 and TRBJ1-5; D is undetermined. The V gene lost 7 bases and the J gene lost 4 bases, with 14 bases spanning the gap. CDR1 and CDR2 from the germline V gene are MDHEN and SYDVKM. There are 14 residues in the CDR3. Here the CDR3 reads CASILGRENQPQHF. In nucleotides, the CDR3 is TGTGCCAGCATCCTAGGACGGGAGAATCAGCCCCAGCATTTT. Full variable domain (missing parts from reference TRBV28 and TRBJ1-5): DVKVTQSSRYLVKRTGEKVFLECVQDMDHENMFWYRQDPGLGLRLIYFSYDVKMKEKGDIPEGYSVSREKKERFSLILESASTNQTSMYLCASILGRENQPQHFGDGTRLSIL.

This chain joins TRBV28 and TRBJ2-7; D uncertain. V shed 2 bases and J shed 4 bases, with 6 bases lying between them. In germline, CDR1 is MDHEN, CDR2 SYDVKM. The CDR3 runs to 12 residues. The CDR3 DNA sequence: TGTGCCAGCAGTTTAGGCCTATACGAGCAGTACTTC. It is translated as CASSLGLYEQYF. The complete variable domain, with remaining parts taken from reference TRBV28 and TRBJ2-7, reads DVKVTQSSRYLVKRTGEKVFLECVQDMDHENMFWYRQDPGLGLRLIYFSYDVKMKEKGDIPEGYSVSREKKERFSLILESASTNQTSMYLCASSLGLYEQYFGPGTRLTVT.

J is TRBJ1-3 and V is TRBV18; D is undetermined. This CDR3 is 17 amino acids long. CDR1 is KGHSH, CDR2 LQKENI, per germline. The V end was cut by 0 bases, the J end by 0 bases, with 12 bases between. The CDR3 region has the DNA TGTGCCAGCTCACCACCGGGGAGCTCAAACTCTGGAAACACCATATATTTT. It translates to CASSPPGSSNSGNTIYF. Full variable domain (outside the CDR3, taken from reference TRBV18 and TRBJ1-3): NAGVMQNPRHLVRRRGQEARLRCSPMKGHSHVYWYRQLPEEGLKFMVYLQKENIIDESGMPKERFSAEFPKEGPSILRIQQVVRGDSAAYFCASSPPGSSNSGNTIYFGEGSWLTVV.